These 25 T cell receptor beta chains were sequenced from one sample in a study of cytomegalovirus exposure and HLA in healthy donors. 13 Jbeta primers and 60 Vbeta primers were used for the PCR. Assay used: immunoSEQ multiplex PCR; TCRdb lists only in-frame clones, some missing. This sample has roughly 190,000 clones, with about four fifths found just once. The source material was PBMCs. The origin of the receptors is a female donor in good health and CMV-seronegative.

The genes are TRBV9 and TRBJ2-3; 8 bases agree with TRBD2. The J segment lost 6 bases and the V segment lost 3 bases, leaving 12 bases of the junction unmatched. The CDR3 has 16 amino acids. The germline CDR1 and CDR2 sequences are SGDLS and YYNGEE. CDR3 sequence (DNA): TGTGCCAGCAGCGCCCGAGCGGGGGAGTGGGCCGATACGCAGTATTTT. It specifies CASSARAGEWADTQYF.

By sample share, this clone is medium-sized. The chain links TRBV4-3 to TRBJ1-1; tentatively, D is TRBD1 (5 bases). Trimming took off 2 bases at V and 6 bases at J, with 13 bases between the two ends. CDR1 and CDR2 (germline): LGHNA, YSLEER. The CDR3 is made up of 14 amino acids. The CDR3 region is CASSQQSSGSEAFF. The CDR3 coding sequence is TGCGCCAGCAGCCAACAATCCTCAGGGTCTGAAGCTTTCTTT.

This clone was seen only a few times. The chain couples TRBV6-5 to TRBJ2-7; 8 bases agree with TRBD2. CDR3 length: 13 residues. The V gene's germline CDR1 is MNHEY and CDR2 SVGAGI. V lost 6 bases to trimming and J lost 4 bases; unmatched junction nucleotides: 5. CDR3 residues: CASRDSGTYEQYF. The CDR3 nucleotides are TGTGCCAGCAGAGATAGCGGGACATACGAGCAGTACTTC.

The rearrangement joins TRBV6-5 to TRBJ2-1; possible D gene TRBD1, 6 bases. V was trimmed by 6 bases and J by 4 bases, leaving 16 bases between them. The CDR3 sequence is 15 residues long. The germline gives CDR1 MNHEY, CDR2 SVGAGI. CDR3 bases: TGTGCCAGCAGCCTCCGCGACAGGTCTTACAATGAGCAGTTCTTC. Its translation: CASSLRDRSYNEQFF.

The V and J genes are TRBV5-1 and TRBJ2-3, with D tentatively TRBD1 (6 bases). Germline CDR1 and CDR2: SGHRS and YFSETQ. The CDR3 has 15 amino acids. Between the trimmed V and J ends, which lost 4 bases and 1 base, there was a span of 13 bases. The CDR3 DNA reads as TGCGCCAGCAGCGTCCGGGACACTCGCACAGATACGCAGTATTTT. Translation gives CASSVRDTRTDTQYF.

V usage is TRBV11-3 and J usage is TRBJ2-7, with TRBD1 identical over 7 bases. CDR1 is SGHNT and CDR2 is YENEEA in the germline V gene. The length of the CDR3 is 14 residues. The V segment lost 3 bases and the J segment 6 bases; nucleotides outside the gene matches: 8. The CDR3 loop reads CASSLETGYSEQYF. CDR3 nucleotides: TGTGCCAGCAGCTTGGAGACAGGGTATAGCGAGCAGTACTTC. The complete variable domain, with remaining parts taken from reference TRBV11-3 and TRBJ2-7, reads EAGVVQSPRYKIIEKKQPVAFWCNPISGHNTLYWYLQNLGQGPELLIRYENEEAVDDSQLPKDRFSAERLKGVDSTLKIQPAELGDSAVYLCASSLETGYSEQYFGPGTRLTVT.

The gene calls are TRBV6-4 and TRBJ1-5; the D is unclear. The CDR3 has 15 residues. The germline V and J ends were trimmed by 3 bases and 2 bases, with 11 bases remaining between them. Germline CDR1 is MRHNA and CDR2 is SNTAGT. The CDR3 nucleotides read TGTGCCAGCAGTGAGGGCCCCTTGCGCAATCAGCCCCAGCATTTT. Translation: CASSEGPLRNQPQHF.

This sequence joins TRBV2 and TRBJ1-2; 9 bases agree with TRBD1. Germline CDR1 SNHLY, CDR2 FYNNEI. The V and J ends lost 6 bases and 3 bases, in that order; junction bases with no gene match: 5. The CDR3 consists of 14 residues. CDR3 region: CASRLQGADYGYTF. The DNA for the CDR3 is TGTGCCAGCAGACTACAGGGGGCGGACTATGGCTACACCTTC.

This chain uses TRBV18 with TRBJ1-2, with a tentative D call TRBD1 (5 bases). Germline V CDR1 and CDR2: KGHSH, LQKENI. V lost 6 bases and J 6 bases, leaving 17 bases between the germline ends. This CDR3 region has 14 residues. CDR3 residues: CASSPPRGLDGYTF. CDR3 DNA: TGTGCCAGCTCCCCCCCTCGGGGGTTGGATGGCTACACCTTC.

A remark on this clone: The junction and the germline gene differ at one end; a read error may be behind it. This sequence joins TRBV7-9 and TRBJ1-1; D remains unclear. The CDR3 has 12 amino acids. CDR1 is SEHNR and CDR2 is FQNEAQ in the germline V gene (reference sequence). The chain's CDR3 is CSSSFVNTEAFF. DNA for the CDR3: TGTTCCAGCAGCTTCGTGAACACTGAAGCTTTCTTT.

The chain is built from TRBV27 and TRBJ2-1; TRBD2 matches 14 bases. Germline loops: CDR1 MNHEY, CDR2 SMNVEV (reference sequence). The CDR3 is made up of 20 amino acids. The V gene end was trimmed by 5 bases and the J gene end by 0 bases; junction bases not matched to a gene: 12. The CDR3 nucleotides read TGTGCCAGCAGTGCACTTAGGACTAGCGGGAGGCGGGGCTCCTACAATGAGCAGTTCTTC. Amino acids: CASSALRTSGRRGSYNEQFF.

The CDR3 DNA follows: TGTGCCAGCAGCCCCCGGGCTAGCGGAACCTACGAGCAGTACTTC. Protein sequence: CASSPRASGTYEQYF. The genes are TRBV7-2 and TRBJ2-7; 7 positions agree with TRBD2. The V segment lost 5 bases and the J segment 2 bases; nucleotides outside the gene matches: 9. Germline V gene sequence: CDR1 SGHTA, CDR2 FQGNSA. The CDR3 loop spans 15 amino acids.

About this clone itself: A junction boundary mismatches the germline segment, possibly from a read error. This sequence joins TRBV7-8 and TRBJ2-5, with D possibly matching TRBD1 (6 bases). The germline gives CDR1 SGHVS, CDR2 FQNEAQ. CDR3 size: 15 residues. CDR3 residues: CASSLTTTGQEIQYF. Written as DNA, the CDR3 is TGTGCCAGCAGCTTAACCACGACAGGTCAAGAGATCCAGTACTTC.

This chain joins TRBV7-9 and TRBJ2-7; the match to TRBD2 covers 7 bases. The CDR3 contains 15 residues. Trimming removed 1 base from V and 7 bases from J; junction bases left unmatched: 10. The germline V gene encodes CDR1 SEHNR and CDR2 FQNEAQ (reference sequence). CDR3 loop: CASSLDGTTKWEQYF. The CDR3 DNA follows: TGTGCCAGCAGCTTAGACGGGACTACCAAATGGGAGCAGTACTTC.

This clone was recorded once. V and J are TRBV4-3 and TRBJ2-7, with 11 bases fitting TRBD2. Unmatched junction bases numbered 6, after V lost 6 bases and J lost 5 bases. The CDR3 has 14 amino acids. CDR1 is LGHNA and CDR2 is YSLEER in the germline V gene. The CDR3 here is CASSDELAGDEQYF. CDR3 in DNA: TGCGCCAGCAGTGATGAACTAGCGGGAGACGAGCAGTACTTC.

CDR3 sequence reads: CAISEYSEQFF. As DNA, the CDR3 is TGTGCCATCAGTGAGTATAGTGAGCAGTTCTTC. This chain uses TRBV10-3 with TRBJ2-1; D unclear. V was shortened by 1 base and J by 9 bases, with 4 bases between the two germline ends. CDR3 length equals 11 residues. CDR1 ENHRY and CDR2 SYGVKD come from the germline V gene.

In this sample, this clone turned up once. This chain joins TRBV27 and TRBJ2-7; 11 nucleotides align to TRBD2. Germline values: CDR1 MNHEY, CDR2 SMNVEV (reference sequence). After removal of 4 bases from V and 3 bases from J, the junction contained 14 bases not matched to a gene. The CDR3 sequence is 18 residues long. The DNA of the CDR3 is TGTGCCAGCAGTTCGTTATCAATCCTAGCGGGGGGCCTCTACGAGCAGTACTTC. The encoded protein is CASSSLSILAGGLYEQYF.

The chain recombines TRBV28 with TRBJ1-6, with 9 positions matching TRBD1. CDR3 length: 15 amino acids. Germline V gene sequence: CDR1 MDHEN, CDR2 SYDVKM. Unmatched junction bases numbered 6, after V lost 5 bases and J lost 7 bases. CDR3 nucleotide sequence: TGTGCCAGCAGTGCCTCCGGGACAGGGAATTCACCCCTCCACTTT. It codes for CASSASGTGNSPLHF.

The chain employs TRBV6-1 and TRBJ2-5; 7 nucleotides line up with TRBD1. J gave up 1 base and V 8 bases, and 7 bases lay outside the gene matches. The CDR3 contains 14 residues. Germline CDR1 MNHNS, CDR2 SASEGT. This CDR3 reads CASLGDRLQETQYF. CDR3 nucleotide sequence: TGTGCCAGCTTAGGGGACAGACTCCAAGAGACCCAGTACTTC.

Here the CDR3 DNA reads TGCGCCAGCAGCTTAACAGGGACCGGGACTATGCGTAATGAGCAGTTCTTC. It specifies CASSLTGTGTMRNEQFF. The rearrangement links TRBV5-1 to TRBJ2-1; TRBD2 is a possible D gene (7 bases). Germline V gene data show CDR1 as SGHRS and CDR2 as YFSETQ. V gave up 2 bases and J gave up 7 bases, with 22 bases separating them. There are 17 residues in the CDR3.

The genes are TRBV27 and TRBJ2-7, with a possible D match to TRBD1 (6 bases). This CDR3 has 14 residues. Trimming removed 8 bases from V and 0 bases from J, with 14 bases in between. From germline, CDR1 is MNHEY and CDR2 SMNVEV (reference sequence). The CDR3 region is CASQRLGGSYEQYF. The CDR3, as DNA: TGTGCCAGCCAGAGGCTAGGGGGCTCCTACGAGCAGTACTTC.

The chain has TRBV19 and TRBJ1-5; possible D gene TRBD1, 6 bases. The CDR3 length is 15 residues. The V gene's germline CDR1 is LNHDA and CDR2 SQIVND (reference sequence). The ends were cut back, 4 bases at V and 0 bases at J, with 10 bases in the middle. CDR3 coding DNA: TGTGCCAGTAGTAGCAGGGGAACTAGCAATCAGCCCCAGCATTTT. Its protein is CASSSRGTSNQPQHF.

The V and J genes are TRBV11-2 and TRBJ2-5; 12 bases are shared with TRBD2. The CDR3 length is 15 residues. Germline V lookup: CDR1 SGHAT, CDR2 FQNNGV. Germline trimming cut 5 bases from V and 5 bases from J; bases unmatched to any gene: 6. The CDR3 bases are TGTGCCAGCAGCCAGACTAGCGGGGGTAGGGAGACCCAGTACTTC. This sequence encodes CASSQTSGGRETQYF.

Written as DNA, the CDR3 is TGTGCCATCAGCCTGACAGGGGAAGGAAACACTGAAGCTTTCTTT. It yields the protein CAISLTGEGNTEAFF. V and J are TRBV10-3 and TRBJ1-1; 8 bases are shared with TRBD1. After removal of 6 bases from V and 2 bases from J, the junction contained 8 bases not matched to a gene. This CDR3 contains 15 residues. Germline CDR1 is ENHRY and CDR2 is SYGVKD.

This clone has only a few counts. In DNA form, the CDR3 reads TGTGCCAGCAGCCAAGGTACGGGACAGGGGTTGAATGAGCAGTTCTTC. Translated, it gives CASSQGTGQGLNEQFF. J is TRBJ2-1 and V is TRBV4-2, with 10 bases matching TRBD1. Unmatched junction bases numbered 7, after V lost 1 base and J lost 7 bases. The length of the CDR3 is 16 residues. Germline assignment: CDR1 LGHNA and CDR2 YNFKEQ.